A single sample is the source of the 2 T cell receptor beta chains below, sequenced in a study of control samples from healthy donors and cancer patients. Clones were read by immunoSEQ multiplex PCR, and TCRdb kept only the in-frame ones, dropping some. Of about 410,000 clones in the sample, roughly 90% were seen once. The sequencing sample was made of PBMCs. The receptors were sampled from a man between 35 and 55 years old with head and neck cancer.

This clone was seen once. The rearrangement joins TRBV28 to TRBJ1-5, with D possibly matching TRBD1 (5 bases). V was shortened by 8 bases and J by 7 bases, with 18 bases between the two germline ends. Germline lookup yields CDR1 MDHEN and CDR2 SYDVKM. The length of the CDR3 is 14 residues. The CDR3 sequence: CASLRGPREQPQHF. In DNA, the CDR3 is TGTGCCAGCCTTCGAGGCCCCAGGGAACAGCCCCAGCATTTT.

The chain couples TRBV19 to TRBJ1-1; TRBD1 is a possible D gene (5 bases). There are 15 residues in the CDR3. Germline lookup yields CDR1 LNHDA and CDR2 SQIVND (reference sequence). With 6 bases removed from V and 4 bases from J, the gap between germline ends came to 18 bases. DNA for the CDR3: TGTGCCAGTAGAAATCGGGCCGGGGGGAGCACTGAAGCTTTCTTT. Translating it yields CASRNRAGGSTEAFF.